The rows below give T cell receptor beta chains drawn from one sample of a study of T cells in Graves' hyperthyroidism and ophthalmopathy. TCRdb reprocessed the multiplex PCR reads via MiXCR and lists one record per CDR3 protein. This sample has some 490,000 distinct CDR3 sequences, with less than 25% found just once. Sequenced input: blood. These receptors were taken from a woman in her seventies with Graves' ophthalmopathy. Each CDR3 is given with its conserved first and last residue. D genes are given only for firm matches. Some rows have no size entry. The others give once, few or many, or a class for an expanded clone.

d_gene	abundance	j_gene	v_gene	CDR3nt	CDR3aa
TRBD2	NA	TRBJ2-1	TRBV9	TGTGCCAGCGGGGCCCCTAGCGGGACATACAATGAGCAGTTCTTC	CASGAPSGTYNEQFF
NA	few	TRBJ1-2	TRBV12-3/TRBV12-4	TGTGCCAGCAGTTTATTATCAGGGGCCTATGGCTACACCTTC	CASSLLSGAYGYTF
NA	NA	TRBJ2-7	TRBV7-6	TGTGCCAGCAGCAAAACGGAGGGGGAGCAGTACTTC	CASSKTEGEQYF
NA	NA	TRBJ2-3	TRBV4-2	TGTGCCAGCAGCCAAAGTAGGGCTAGCACAGATACGCAGTATTTT	CASSQSRASTDTQYF
TRBD1	few	TRBJ1-6	TRBV24-1	TGTGCCACCAGTGAAACCGGGACAGGTTCACCCCTCCACTTT	CATSETGTGSPLHF
NA	few	TRBJ1-1	TRBV20-1	TGCAGTGCTAGAGATTATGGGGTTATGGCTGAAGCTTTCTTT	CSARDYGVMAEAFF
TRBD1	few	TRBJ1-2	TRBV19	TGTGCCAGCATGGCCCTAGGGGGCAACTATGGCTACACCTTC	CASMALGGNYGYTF
TRBD2	few	TRBJ2-7	TRBV7-2	TGTGCCAGCAGCTTAGGAGTGGGAGGGCCCCACGAGCAGTACTTC	CASSLGVGGPHEQYF
NA	few	TRBJ1-4	TRBV6-1	TGTGCCAGCAGTGAACTGACAGGAACGGGACTGTTTTTT	CASSELTGTGLFF
NA	few	TRBJ2-2	TRBV2	TGTGCCAGCGGCGGGACGGGAAACACCGGGGAGCTGTTTTTT	CASGGTGNTGELFF
NA	few	TRBJ2-1	TRBV2	TGTGCCAGCGATTCAGGGAACAATGAGCAGTTCTTC	CASDSGNNEQFF
NA	few	TRBJ2-7	TRBV10-1	TGCGCCAGCAGTGAGTCAGCAGGGCAGGACGAGCAGTACTTC	CASSESAGQDEQYF
NA	NA	TRBJ2-1	TRBV3-1	TGTGCCAGCAGCCCTCCCGGCGCGGGCTCCTACAATGAGCAGTTCTTC	CASSPPGAGSYNEQFF
TRBD1	many	TRBJ2-5	TRBV2	TGTGCCAGCAGGCGGGACAGGGTTGGGGGCCAAGAGACCCAGTACTTC	CASRRDRVGGQETQYF
NA	many	TRBJ2-1	TRBV2	TGTGCCAGCAGTGAGTGGACGGGGTCCTACAATGAGCAGTTCTTC	CASSEWTGSYNEQFF
NA	NA	TRBJ1-1	TRBV9	TGTGCCAGCAGCGTAGACCCTAGACAGTTTGGCACTGAAGCTTTCTTT	CASSVDPRQFGTEAFF
NA	NA	TRBJ2-5	TRBV29-1	TGCAGCGTTAAGCGGTCCCAAGAGACCCAGTACTTC	CSVKRSQETQYF
NA	NA	TRBJ2-7	TRBV6-1	TGTGCCAGCAGTCCACGGGTTACTCCCTACGAGCAGTACTTC	CASSPRVTPYEQYF
NA	NA	TRBJ2-4	TRBV12-3/TRBV12-4	TGTGCCAGCAGTCCTGGGGCGGCCAAAAACATTCAGTACTTC	CASSPGAAKNIQYF
NA	NA	TRBJ1-1	TRBV27	TGTGCCAGCAGGTCAGGAGGGGCTCAGGACACTGAAGCTTTCTTT	CASRSGGAQDTEAFF
NA	many	TRBJ2-1	TRBV3-1	TGTGCCAGTAGGGGAACAACGGGACACCATGGGAATGAGCAGTTCTTC	CASRGTTGHHGNEQFF
NA	few	TRBJ1-4	TRBV6-5	TGTGCCAGCAGTTACTCATGGGGCGGGGAAAAACTGTTTTTT	CASSYSWGGEKLFF
TRBD1	few	TRBJ2-7	TRBV5-1	TGCGCCAGCACCCTGGACAGGGCCCCCCTCCGGGAGCAGTACTTC	CASTLDRAPLREQYF
TRBD2	few	TRBJ2-1	TRBV5-1	TGCGCCAGCAGCACGACTAGCGGAGCCTACAATGAGCAGTTCTTC	CASSTTSGAYNEQFF
TRBD2	many	TRBJ2-1	TRBV28	TGTGCCAGCAGTTTAGGGGGAGGGCCAAACAATGAGCAGTTCTTC	CASSLGGGPNNEQFF
NA	many	TRBJ1-5	TRBV7-2	TGTGCCAGCAGCTTAGGGTCGTCCAACCTCAATCAGCCCCAGCATTTT	CASSLGSSNLNQPQHF
NA	few	TRBJ2-1	TRBV18	TGTGCCAGCTCACCGGTACTGGGGGGCCCCCTGGGCAATGAGCAGTTCTTC	CASSPVLGGPLGNEQFF
NA	few	TRBJ2-4	TRBV27	TGTGCCAGCAGGGGGCCGGGGGAAGCCAAAAACATTCAGTACTTC	CASRGPGEAKNIQYF
TRBD1	NA	TRBJ2-3	TRBV29-1	TGCAGCACCAAGACAGGGGATACGCAGTATTTT	CSTKTGDTQYF
TRBD1	many	TRBJ1-2	TRBV12-3/TRBV12-4	TGTGCCAGCAGTGCCGACAGGGTCTATGGCTACACCTTC	CASSADRVYGYTF
NA	many	TRBJ2-1	TRBV12-3/TRBV12-4	TGTGCCAGCACCTTAGCCTCTTCCCAAAATGAGCAGTTCTTC	CASTLASSQNEQFF
NA	NA	TRBJ1-1	TRBV9	TGTGCCAGCAGTAAGACACAGGGACGGCTGAACACTGAAGCTTTCTTT	CASSKTQGRLNTEAFF
NA	many	TRBJ2-7	TRBV6-1	TGTGCCAGCAGTGAAGCGCTTCGGATGCCGCCCTACGAGCAGTACTTC	CASSEALRMPPYEQYF
NA	few	TRBJ2-5	TRBV7-8	TGTGCCAGCAGCTACCGGACAGCCCAAGAGACCCAGTACTTC	CASSYRTAQETQYF
NA	few	TRBJ2-2	TRBV9	TGTGCCAGCAGCGTTAATCAGGGGAAGGCGAACACCGGGGAGCTGTTTTTT	CASSVNQGKANTGELFF
TRBD2	NA	TRBJ2-1	TRBV28	TGTGCCAGCAGACTAGCGGCCCAGGGGGAGCAGTTCTTC	CASRLAAQGEQFF
NA	NA	TRBJ2-1	TRBV30	TGTGCCTGGAGTGTACGAAGTGAGCAGTTCTTC	CAWSVRSEQFF
TRBD1	NA	TRBJ2-7	TRBV3-1	TGTGCCAGCAGCTTAAGGACAGGGAAGCGACCCTACGAGCAGTACTTC	CASSLRTGKRPYEQYF
TRBD1	few	TRBJ2-7	TRBV28	TGTGCCAGCAGTTCCTCGACAGGGGGTCGGTACGAGCAGTACTTC	CASSSSTGGRYEQYF
NA	NA	TRBJ2-7	TRBV30	TGTGCCTGGAGTATCGAGAACTACGAGCAGTACTTC	CAWSIENYEQYF
TRBD1	few	TRBJ1-1	TRBV6-1	TGTGCCAGCAGTAAAGTCCATGGACAGGGGCATACTGAAGCTTTCTTT	CASSKVHGQGHTEAFF
NA	NA	TRBJ2-3	TRBV7-7	TGTGCTAGCAGCTTAAACAGCTACACAGATACGCAGTATTTT	CASSLNSYTDTQYF
NA	few	TRBJ2-3	TRBV5-1	TGCGTCTCGGGGAAAGGGACTTATACCACAGATACGCAGTATTTT	CVSGKGTYTTDTQYF
NA	many	TRBJ2-1	TRBV7-2	TGTGCCAGCAGCTTAGCGCCGGGCGGGACTTACAATGAGCAGTTCTTC	CASSLAPGGTYNEQFF
NA	few	TRBJ2-3	TRBV19	TGTGCCAGTACCTTCAGGGGAACAGATACGCAGTATTTT	CASTFRGTDTQYF
NA	few	TRBJ2-7	TRBV2	TGTGCCAGCAGTGGCCCCGGCGAGCAGTACTTC	CASSGPGEQYF
NA	NA	TRBJ2-3	TRBV7-9	TGTGCCAGCAGCTTAAGGCCCAGCAACACAGATACGCAGTATTTT	CASSLRPSNTDTQYF
TRBD1	NA	TRBJ2-2	TRBV7-8	TGTGCCAGCAGCTTAGGACAGGGGGGTCTGGCCGGGGAGCTGTTTTTT	CASSLGQGGLAGELFF
NA	NA	TRBJ2-3	TRBV15	TGTGCCACCAGCAGAGGTGGAGCGGAAGCCACAGATACGCAGTATTTT	CATSRGGAEATDTQYF
TRBD1	many	TRBJ2-1	TRBV6-2/TRBV6-3	TGTGCCAGCAGCCAACAGCTTCGGACAGGGCAGTTCTTC	CASSQQLRTGQFF
TRBD1	few	TRBJ1-1	TRBV6-1	TGTGCCAGCAGGCCCGACAGGGGAACTGAAGCTTTCTTT	CASRPDRGTEAFF
TRBD1	many	TRBJ2-3	TRBV6-1	TGTGCCAGCAGTTCCCGACAGGGCTCAGATACGCAGTATTTT	CASSSRQGSDTQYF
TRBD2	many	TRBJ2-3	TRBV7-3	TGTGCCAGCAGCTCGTCCTGGGGTAGCGGGAGGTGGGCAGATACGCAGTATTTT	CASSSSWGSGRWADTQYF
TRBD1	NA	TRBJ1-2	TRBV30	TGTGCCTGGAGTGTACCGGGACAGGGGGCTGGTGGCTACACCTTC	CAWSVPGQGAGGYTF
TRBD2	NA	TRBJ2-1	TRBV11-2	TGTGCCAGCAGCTTAGTCCGGACTAGCGGGTGGGAGTTCTTC	CASSLVRTSGWEFF
NA	once	TRBJ2-1	TRBV20-1	TGCAGTGCTAGAGCAGGGCGCAATGAGCAGTTCTTC	CSARAGRNEQFF
TRBD2	NA	TRBJ2-4	TRBV6-5	TGTGCCAGCAGTTTTTTAGCGGGAGCGGGAACCAAAAACATTCAGTACTTC	CASSFLAGAGTKNIQYF